This entry lists 28 T cell receptor beta chains sequenced from one sample in a study of blood T cell repertoires in COVID-19. Data came from immunoSEQ multiplex PCR; TCRdb stores just in-frame clones and leaves some out. The sample lists over 250,000 clones; about 85% were seen once. Sequenced sample: peripheral blood. The receptors here all came from a human donor in a cohort sampled during active COVID-19.

The chain couples TRBV6-5 to TRBJ2-7; D gene ambiguous. V was clipped by 6 bases and J by 0 bases, with 9 bases between them. CDR1 and CDR2 (germline): MNHEY, SVGAGI. The CDR3 extends over 13 amino acids. The CDR3 sequence is CASRAAASYEQYF. The DNA of the CDR3 is TGTGCCAGCAGGGCCGCGGCCTCCTACGAGCAGTACTTC.

This clone was observed a single time. The chain links TRBV6-5 to TRBJ2-1; a possible D gene is TRBD2 (5 bases). This CDR3 is built from 15 residues. V lost 7 bases and J lost 0, with 13 bases in between. The germline V gene has CDR1 MNHEY and CDR2 SVGAGI. This CDR3 reads CASTLERVSYNEQFF. The CDR3 coding sequence is TGTGCCAGCACCTTAGAGAGGGTCTCCTACAATGAGCAGTTCTTC.

This clone was seen a single time. The chain joins TRBV11-2 to TRBJ2-1, with D possibly being TRBD1 (6 bases). The CDR3 is 15 residues long. CDR1 is SGHAT, CDR2 FQNNGV, per germline. V was clipped by 8 bases and J by 0 bases, with 14 bases between them. CDR3 protein: CASGTGRSSYNEQFF. CDR3 sequence (DNA): TGTGCCAGCGGAACAGGGCGGAGCTCCTACAATGAGCAGTTCTTC.

V usage is TRBV6-5 and J usage is TRBJ2-3, with D possibly TRBD1 on 5 matching bases. The germline V and J ends were trimmed by 6 bases and 6 bases, with 16 bases remaining between them. This CDR3 has 14 residues. CDR1 is MNHEY and CDR2 is SVGAGI in the germline V gene. As DNA, the CDR3 is TGTGCCAGCAGCCCACTGGGGCAATCGGATACGCAGTATTTT. Protein sequence: CASSPLGQSDTQYF.

The chain employs TRBV6-1 and TRBJ1-3; weak D call: TRBD1 (5 bases). The CDR3 has 14 amino acids. V lost 1 base to trimming and J lost 8 bases, with 12 bases between them. The germline V gene has CDR1 MNHNS and CDR2 SASEGT. The chain's CDR3 is CASSEVRGLDTIYF. The CDR3 DNA reads as TGTGCCAGCAGTGAAGTTCGGGGGTTGGACACCATATATTTT.

The CDR3 reads CASSLTSGSTGELFF. The CDR3 region has the DNA TGTGCCAGCAGCCTCACTAGCGGGAGCACCGGGGAGCTGTTTTTT. The V call is TRBV9, the J call TRBJ2-2; 11 bases line up with TRBD2. The V gene's germline CDR1 is SGDLS and CDR2 YYNGEE. The CDR3 extends over 15 amino acids. V shed 4 bases, J shed 4 bases, and the junction held 3 bases outside the gene matches.

The rearrangement joins TRBV27 to TRBJ2-7; D uncertain. The V end lost 3 bases, the J end lost 3 bases, and 9 bases lay between the germline ends. There are 13 residues in the CDR3. CDR1 and CDR2 (germline): MNHEY, SMNVEV (reference sequence). CDR3 loop: CASSLKGDYEQYF. In nucleotides, the CDR3 is TGTGCCAGCAGTTTGAAAGGAGACTACGAGCAGTACTTC.

The J gene is TRBJ2-7, the V gene TRBV12-5, with 8 bases identical to TRBD2. The CDR3 runs 16 residues. Trimming removed 0 bases from V and 4 bases from J; junction bases left unmatched: 8. The germline CDR1 and CDR2 sequences are LGHNT and FRNRAP. DNA for the CDR3: TGTGCTAGTGGTTTGGTACACAAGCGGGAGTTTTACGAGCAGTACTTC. Translation: CASGLVHKREFYEQYF.

The chain employs TRBV7-3 and TRBJ2-3; D gene uncertain. The CDR3 length is 13 residues. The V and J ends lost 5 bases and 6 bases respectively, with 12 bases between them. Germline lookup yields CDR1 SGHTA and CDR2 FQGTGA. In DNA form, the CDR3 reads TGTGCCAGCAGCCCCTCGCCCCAGGATACGCAGTATTTT. Its protein is CASSPSPQDTQYF.

This clone showed up just a few times. J is TRBJ2-5 and V is TRBV6-2 or TRBV6-3, with D unresolved. There are 15 residues in the CDR3. V lost 0 bases to trimming and J lost 5 bases, with 13 bases between them. Germline V gives CDR1 MNHEY, CDR2 SVGEGT. CDR3 coding DNA: TGTGCCAGCAGTTACTCGAACATGCATGGCGAGACCCAGTACTTC. The encoded protein is CASSYSNMHGETQYF.

CDR3 sequence: CASSIGRQGLFPEAFF. The CDR3 DNA reads as TGTGCCAGTAGTATAGGCAGACAGGGATTATTTCCTGAAGCTTTCTTT. The J gene is TRBJ1-1, the V gene TRBV19; 7 bases map to TRBD1. J lost 6 bases, V lost 1 base, and 11 bases had no gene match. Germline V gene lookup returns CDR1 LNHDA and CDR2 SQIVND (reference sequence). The CDR3 contains 16 residues.

The chain combines TRBV7-9 with TRBJ1-4; 7 bases match TRBD1. The CDR3 has 15 amino acids. Germline V gene lookup returns CDR1 SEHNR and CDR2 FQNEAQ (reference sequence). The trim removed 3 bases at V and 3 bases at J, leaving 4 bases unmatched. The DNA of the CDR3 is TGTGCCAGCAGCTTGGGACAGAGTGCTAATGAAAAACTGTTTTTT. This codes for CASSLGQSANEKLFF.

This chain links TRBV11-3 with TRBJ2-5; 16 bases line up with TRBD2. V dropped 6 bases and J dropped 2; count of bases not matched to a gene: 9. The CDR3 runs to 18 residues. The V gene's germline CDR1 is SGHNT and CDR2 YENEEA. CDR3 in amino acids: CASSSGTSGRAAQETQYF. CDR3 nucleotides: TGTGCCAGCAGTTCCGGGACTAGCGGGAGGGCAGCGCAAGAGACCCAGTACTTC.

The chain has TRBV29-1 and TRBJ2-3; 7 nucleotides align to TRBD2. This CDR3 is built from 15 residues. Trimming took 2 bases from V and 0 from J; bases not matched to a gene: 5. The germline V gene has CDR1 SQVTM and CDR2 ANQGSEA. The CDR3 reads CSVEKAGQSTDTQYF. The CDR3 DNA reads as TGCAGCGTTGAAAAAGCGGGGCAAAGCACAGATACGCAGTATTTT.

The chain uses TRBV23-1 and TRBJ2-4; 9 nucleotides match TRBD1. TRBV23-1 is filed as an ORF, its function uncertain. The CDR3 consists of 14 residues. V was pared by 4 bases and J by 8 bases, with 6 bases of the junction left unmatched. CDR3 coding DNA: TGCGCCAGCAGTCCCCGACAGGGGGTTGACATTCAGTACTTC. Translating gives CASSPRQGVDIQYF.

The rearrangement uses TRBV2 and TRBJ1-5; 8 nucleotides line up with TRBD1. The J segment lost 5 bases and the V segment lost 6 bases, leaving 9 bases of the junction unmatched. This CDR3 comprises 15 residues. Germline V lookup: CDR1 SNHLY, CDR2 FYNNEI. CDR3 sequence: CASRDTTGEDQPQHF. DNA of the CDR3: TGTGCCAGCAGAGACACGACAGGGGAAGATCAGCCCCAGCATTTT.

The J gene is TRBJ1-5, the V gene TRBV30; tentatively, D is TRBD1 (6 bases). There are 14 residues in the CDR3. The germline V gene has CDR1 GTSNPN and CDR2 SVGIG (reference sequence). Trimming cost V 7 bases and J 4 bases, with 17 bases left between them. The CDR3 coding sequence is TGTGCCTCTCCGGGGGGACATGAGAATCAGCCCCAGCATTTT. Translated, it gives CASPGGHENQPQHF.

This chain links TRBV18 with TRBJ1-2, with 7 nucleotides matching TRBD1. V gave up 5 bases and J gave up 2 bases; unmatched junction bases: 5. The CDR3 totals 14 residues. CDR1 is KGHSH and CDR2 is LQKENI in the germline V gene. DNA for the CDR3: TGTGCCAGCTCAATAAGGACAGGAAACTATGGCTACACCTTC. It specifies CASSIRTGNYGYTF.

The rearrangement links TRBV5-8 to TRBJ1-2, with TRBD1 as a possible D gene (6 bases). Germline CDR1 is SGHTS and CDR2 is YDEGEE. CDR3 size: 13 residues. Trimming took 5 bases from V and 6 from J, leaving 14 bases between them. CDR3 DNA sequence: TGTGCCAGCAGTCCAGTAGGGGACAATGGCTACACCTTC. Amino acid sequence: CASSPVGDNGYTF.

The chain uses TRBV7-9 and TRBJ2-3, with 14 bases identical to TRBD2. V was clipped by 3 bases and J by 6 bases; unmatched bases: 11. Germline V gives CDR1 SEHNR, CDR2 FQNEAQ (reference sequence). The CDR3 extends over 18 amino acids. CDR3 in amino acids: CASSFVPGLAGEGDTQYF. Written as DNA, the CDR3 is TGTGCCAGCAGCTTTGTCCCGGGACTAGCGGGAGAGGGGGATACGCAGTATTTT. Supplemented by reference TRBV7-9 and TRBJ2-3, the full variable domain reads DTGVSQNPRHKITKRGQNVTFRCDPISEHNRLYWYRQTLGQGPEFLTYFQNEAQLEKSRLLSDRFSAERPKGSFSTLEIQRTEQGDSAMYLCASSFVPGLAGEGDTQYFGPGTRLTVL.

V is TRBV19 and J is TRBJ1-1, with 10 bases aligning to TRBD1. Germline V gene lookup returns CDR1 LNHDA and CDR2 SQIVND (reference sequence). CDR3 size: 15 residues. The V segment lost 3 bases and the J segment 10 bases; nucleotides outside the gene matches: 11. CDR3 in amino acids: CASSMGQGQSPRAFF. The CDR3, as DNA: TGTGCCAGTAGTATGGGACAGGGGCAATCCCCGAGAGCTTTCTTT. Drawing the rest from reference TRBV19 and TRBJ1-1, the complete variable domain is DGGITQSPKYLFRKEGQNVTLSCEQNLNHDAMYWYRQDPGQGLRLIYYSQIVNDFQKGDIAEGYSVSREKKESFPLTVTSAQKNPTAFYLCASSMGQGQSPRAFFGQGTRLTVV.

The CDR3 here is CASSLGRGGAANYGYTF. In nucleotides, the CDR3 is TGTGCCAGCAGCTTGGGACGAGGGGGGGCGGCTAACTATGGCTACACCTTC. The V gene is TRBV13, the J gene TRBJ1-2; tentative D call: TRBD1 (6 bases). Trimming shortened V by 3 bases and J by 0 bases, and 17 bases separated the two germline ends. This CDR3 region has 17 residues. CDR1 is PRHDT, CDR2 FYEKMQ, per germline (reference sequence).

This clone occurred a few times. CDR3: CASSEAGEAGELFF. The CDR3 DNA is TGTGCCAGCAGTGAAGCGGGGGAGGCTGGGGAGCTGTTTTTT. The chain uses TRBV6-1 and TRBJ2-2; TRBD2 might be the D (6 bases). CDR3 size: 14 residues. The V end was cut by 0 bases, the J end by 8 bases, with 10 bases between. Germline V gives CDR1 MNHNS, CDR2 SASEGT.

The rearrangement links TRBV5-6 to TRBJ2-2; 16 bases are shared with TRBD2. V was clipped by 4 bases and J by 4 bases; unmatched bases: 10. Germline V CDR1 and CDR2: SGHDT, YYEEEE. CDR3 length: 19 amino acids. For the CDR3, the DNA is TGTGCCAGCAGCCAGCCGGGACTAGCGGGAGGGCCTTCCACCGGGGAGCTGTTTTTT. This gives the protein CASSQPGLAGGPSTGELFF.

This sequence joins TRBV28 and TRBJ2-5; 8 positions match TRBD1. The CDR3 extends over 15 amino acids. V shed 6 bases and J 5 bases; nucleotides not matched to a gene: 11. The germline V gene encodes CDR1 MDHEN and CDR2 SYDVKM. The CDR3 loop is CASSHLGQGWETQYF. The DNA of the CDR3 is TGTGCCAGCAGCCACCTTGGACAGGGTTGGGAGACCCAGTACTTC. The entire variable domain, with the rest obtained from reference TRBV28 and TRBJ2-5, is as follows: DVKVTQSSRYLVKRTGEKVFLECVQDMDHENMFWYRQDPGLGLRLIYFSYDVKMKEKGDIPEGYSVSREKKERFSLILESASTNQTSMYLCASSHLGQGWETQYFGPGTRLLVL.

The chain carries TRBV28 and TRBJ2-7; 7 bases map to TRBD1. Per the germline V gene, CDR1 is MDHEN and CDR2 is SYDVKM. V shed 2 bases, J shed 3 bases, and the junction held 19 bases outside the gene matches. This CDR3 contains 19 residues. CDR3 region: CASSLVWDSSSRRNYEQYF. CDR3 DNA: TGTGCCAGCAGTTTAGTGTGGGACAGCTCATCGCGTCGCAACTACGAGCAGTACTTC. The variable domain in full, with the rest retrieved from reference TRBV28 and TRBJ2-7, is DVKVTQSSRYLVKRTGEKVFLECVQDMDHENMFWYRQDPGLGLRLIYFSYDVKMKEKGDIPEGYSVSREKKERFSLILESASTNQTSMYLCASSLVWDSSSRRNYEQYFGPGTRLTVT.

V usage is TRBV15 and J usage is TRBJ1-1; D is unresolved. The length of the CDR3 is 13 residues. Germline values: CDR1 LNHNV, CDR2 YYDKDF (reference sequence). V gave up 5 bases and J gave up 6 bases, with 13 bases separating them. This CDR3 reads CATSFDGLAEAFF. In DNA form, the CDR3 reads TGTGCCACCAGCTTCGACGGGTTAGCTGAAGCTTTCTTT.

This rearrangement joins TRBV11-2 to TRBJ2-7, with 7 bases identical to TRBD2. V gave up 0 bases and J gave up 3 bases; unmatched junction bases: 8. The CDR3 totals 16 residues. Germline V lookup: CDR1 SGHAT, CDR2 FQNNGV. The CDR3, as DNA: TGTGCCAGCAGCTTAGATCGAGCGGGGCCCCTCTACGAGCAGTACTTC. Its translation is CASSLDRAGPLYEQYF.